This T cell receptor (beta chain) was observed in a study of T-cell reconstitution after alpha-beta-depleted transplantation in children. Study-level results: T-cell numbers and diversity, one year after transplant, stemmed largely from T cells that were newly produced. Several hundred expanded graft clones reportedly gave rise to the alpha-beta T cells present about two months after transplant. The origin of high day-60 TCRbeta diversity in some patients lay in surviving recipient T cells and thymic progenitors.

With respect to this clonotype: No antigen is known for it.

J gave up 6 bases and V 5 bases, and 7 bases lay outside the gene matches. The germline V gene has CDR1 SQVTM and CDR2 ANQGSEA. This CDR3 is built from 13 residues. Preparation of the TCRbeta library used unique molecular identifiers. TCRdb itself ran the PCR reads through MiXCR, one entry per CDR3 protein. Here the sample spans 780,000 or so distinct CDR3 sequences, about 16% being singletons. Specimen: PBMCs, mostly from graft donor cells, collected 360 days after TCRalphabeta/CD19-depleted stem cell transplant. This TCR was sampled from a male patient under 18 who had a stem cell transplant for acute lymphoblastic leukemia, so the T cells may come from the graft donor. V gene TRBV29-1 combines with J gene TRBJ2-1, with 7 bases that match TRBD2. DNA for the CDR3: TGCAGCGTTTCTCTTCGACTAGCCAATGAGCAGTTCTTC. It yields the protein CSVSLRLANEQFF.